The 3 T cell receptor beta chains below come from one sample, sequenced in a study of beta chain features in type 1 diabetes. Study-wide findings and caveats: Researchers report that Type 1 diabetes patients had moderately but significantly shorter TCRB CDR3s across all four CD4+ subsets.

The antigens for these receptors are not known. The sequenced template was cDNA made from the entire isolated RNA. The table came from immunoSEQ multiplex PCR; TCRdb's copy has only in-frame clones and leaves some out. The table records 240,000 or so clones, 20% of them present only once. The sample taken for sequencing was naive CD4+ T cells from blood. These receptors originate from a woman between 35 and 50 years old with type 1 diabetes.

V and J are TRBV30 and TRBJ1-1; perhaps TRBD1 as D (6 bases). CDR3 length equals 13 residues. CDR1 and CDR2 (germline): GTSNPN, SVGIG (reference sequence). Deletions cut 1 base from V and 5 bases from J, with 11 bases between. For the CDR3, the DNA is TGTGCCTGGAGTGGGGGGCTGGGGACTGAAGCTTTCTTT. Translating it yields CAWSGGLGTEAFF.

This clone was counted only a few times. The chain carries TRBV29-1 and TRBJ2-5; 10 bases line up with TRBD2. This CDR3 has 17 residues. Per the germline V gene, CDR1 is SQVTM and CDR2 is ANQGSEA. Germline trimming cut 3 bases from V and 2 bases from J; bases unmatched to any gene: 12. The CDR3 coding sequence is TGCAGCGTTGATGCCCCCTGGACTAGCGGACTACAAGAGACCCAGTACTTC. It yields the protein CSVDAPWTSGLQETQYF.

The genes are TRBV27 and TRBJ2-7, with D perhaps TRBD1 (6 bases). Germline V gene data show CDR1 as MNHEY and CDR2 as SMNVEV (reference sequence). The CDR3 contains 15 residues. Trimming stripped 4 bases from V and 3 bases from J, with 16 bases between. For the CDR3, the DNA is TGTGCCAGCAGTTCCCCACATCAGGGGATCTACGAGCAGTACTTC. The encoded protein is CASSSPHQGIYEQYF.